This paragraph covers one TCR beta chain sequence. Its antigen remains unidentified. The sample is drawn from a study of cytomegalovirus exposure and HLA in healthy donors. On the study more broadly: A previous analysis identified about 110 million unique TCR beta sequences derived from roughly 180 million T cells. Early released data comprised around 80 million unique TCRs from HLA-typed donors.

CDR3 length: 15 amino acids. Germline values: CDR1 SGHTA, CDR2 FQGNSA. The V gene lost 0 bases and the J gene lost 0 bases, with 8 bases spanning the gap. Study outcomes and limitations: The listing of some 170 TCR beta chains classed them as cytomegalovirus-associated. In the analysis, some V segments, TRBV6-2 and TRBV6-3 included, were excluded as indistinguishable.

The PCR made use of 60 Vbeta and 13 Jbeta primers. Assay used: immunoSEQ multiplex PCR; TCRdb lists only in-frame clones, some missing. The table has approximately 68,000 clones, about 75% seen once. This TCR derives from a woman aged 25 to 39 in good health and CMV-seropositive. The rearrangement joins TRBV7-2 to TRBJ1-2; D unresolved. Sequenced material: PBMCs. The CDR3 reads CASSLASEANYGYTF. The CDR3 nucleotides are TGTGCCAGCAGCTTAGCCTCAGAAGCTAACTATGGCTACACCTTC.